This TCR beta chain was recovered during a study of shared clonotypes between healthy human individuals (TCRdb year 2020). In the study overall: A few men and a couple of women, aged 18 to 49 years, made up the cohort. Libraries were prepared and TCR repertoires were sequenced by different laboratories using diverse techniques, in order to increase sequencing depth and limit assay-specific biases. The study deeply sequenced blood TCR repertoires of about 5 healthy adults to estimate repertoire size and the extent of clonotype sharing between individuals. Between about 0.85 and 9.5 billion PBMCs per donor were obtained by leukapheresis. For each donor, CD4 naive and CD4 memory were each run on three plates, CD8 naive on two plates, and CD8 memory on one plate. Study-level results and caveats: Clonotypes shared by all four sorted-subset donors showed higher generation probabilities than non-shared clonotypes. Only blood was sampled, and tissue TCR repertoires likely differ from those in blood. Incomplete sequencing was indicated by rarefaction of sorted-subset datasets, despite the large sequencing depth. Based on pairwise subsampling, the degree of clonotype sharing among donors was expected to be affected by sequencing depth. Estimated clonotype richness was generally larger for naive than for memory subsets. Sharing across several donors was observed for around 5% of naive CD4, over 3% of naive CD8, 2% to 2.5% of memory CD4, and about 0.39% of memory CD8 clonotypes. Because the study included a small number of donors, the genetic and exposure-history diversity represented was limited.

CD8 naive samples were obtained by positive selection for CCR7 among CD45RO-negative cells, yielding a CD45RA+CCR7+ population from which TemRA cells were excluded. Healthy HIV-negative adults with no recently reported acute infections or vaccinations were included as donors. Every donor was a Caucasian adult living in Nashville, Tennessee, USA. Blood was obtained by leukapheresis, after which PBMCs were separated by Ficoll-Histopaque density gradient centrifugation and cryopreserved in liquid nitrogen vapor phase. Analytical flow cytometry was used to check the purity and quantity of each magnetically sorted T cell population. Genomic DNA was isolated from every sorted fraction and measured by UV absorbance on a Nanodrop 2000c. For this clone: Its antigen is still unknown. Base qualities are missing; no much larger clone stands one base away. At the DNA level, this CDR3 is encoded by other sequences in the same sample as well.

From cysteine to phenylalanine, the CDR3 is 13 amino acids long. The DNA shown is the 39-base CDR3, in frame from base 1. Reading the germline V gene (reference sequence) gives CDR1 MNHEY and CDR2 SMNVEV. The V and J ends are trimmed by 2 bases and 0 bases, leaving 3 bases between them. Using the deep immunoSEQ assay, multiplex PCR amplified TCR CDR3 regions from genomic DNA. Genomic DNA extracted from each cell subset was distributed evenly over all wells of several immunoSEQ 96-well plates, and each plate served as one replicate. Each replicate PCR for sorted subsets received about 210 ng genomic DNA, equal to roughly 33,000 T cell genomes. Purified libraries were quantified with a Qubit 3.0 fluorometer, sized on a Bioanalyzer 2100, and re-quantified with the KAPA Library Quantification kit. Every immunoSEQ 96-well plate was sequenced on a separate single-read 150-cycle Illumina NextSeq 550 flow cell. The paper's data handling went like this. Because only junctional sequences without quality scores were contained in the immunoSEQ output, filtering matching that applied to full-length reads could not be performed. Sequences were annotated with PyIR, a Python wrapper for IgBLAST v1.9, using IMGT germline references to assign V/J genes and CDR3. Reads were removed for weak V/J assignments (E-value above 1e-6), missing CDR3, stop codons, out-of-frame junctions, or ambiguous translated residues. V3J clonotypes were defined by identical inferred V gene, J gene, and CDR3 amino acid sequence. The percentage overlap between two repertoires was calculated by dividing the number of shared unique clonotypes by the size of the smaller repertoire. Richness of each repertoire was evaluated using RTK rarefaction, the Chao1 estimator, and Recon v2.1 estimates of unobserved clonotypes. For all TCRbeta clonotypes obtained by the gDNA method from a handful of donors, generation probabilities were computed with OLGA. TCRdb mirrors the immuneACCESS table, restricted to in-frame sequences. Some clones are absent from its copies; in checked studies, under half trace to an unresolved V gene, and the reason for the others is unknown. V, J and clone size were drawn from that table, and D and trimming were deduced from the DNA. Here the sample has about 680,000 clones; around 92% occur a single time. The top ten constitute more than 20% of the sample.

This receptor was taken from a young man in good health. The source material was naive CD8+ T cells sorted from blood. This specimen's cell subset or site label, per the study, means: CD45RA+CCR7+. The chain employs TRBV27 and TRBJ2-3; the D gene is not confidently resolved. The CDR3 is CASSLTSTDTQYF. The bases read TGTGCCAGCAGTTTAACGAGCACAGATACGCAGTATTTT.